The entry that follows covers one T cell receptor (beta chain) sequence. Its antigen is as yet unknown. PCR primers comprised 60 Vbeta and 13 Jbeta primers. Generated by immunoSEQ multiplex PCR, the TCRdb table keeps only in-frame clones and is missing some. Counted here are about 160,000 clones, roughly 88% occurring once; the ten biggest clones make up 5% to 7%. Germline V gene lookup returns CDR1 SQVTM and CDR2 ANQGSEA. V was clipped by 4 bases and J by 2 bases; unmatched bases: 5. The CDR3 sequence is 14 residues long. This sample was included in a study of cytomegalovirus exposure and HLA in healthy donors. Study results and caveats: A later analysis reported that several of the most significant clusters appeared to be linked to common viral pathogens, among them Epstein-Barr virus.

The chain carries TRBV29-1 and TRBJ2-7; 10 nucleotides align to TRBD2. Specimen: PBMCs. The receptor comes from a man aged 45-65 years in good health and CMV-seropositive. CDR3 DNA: TGCAGCGTTGGGCTAGCGGGGGCGACCTACGAGCAGTACTTC. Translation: CSVGLAGATYEQYF.